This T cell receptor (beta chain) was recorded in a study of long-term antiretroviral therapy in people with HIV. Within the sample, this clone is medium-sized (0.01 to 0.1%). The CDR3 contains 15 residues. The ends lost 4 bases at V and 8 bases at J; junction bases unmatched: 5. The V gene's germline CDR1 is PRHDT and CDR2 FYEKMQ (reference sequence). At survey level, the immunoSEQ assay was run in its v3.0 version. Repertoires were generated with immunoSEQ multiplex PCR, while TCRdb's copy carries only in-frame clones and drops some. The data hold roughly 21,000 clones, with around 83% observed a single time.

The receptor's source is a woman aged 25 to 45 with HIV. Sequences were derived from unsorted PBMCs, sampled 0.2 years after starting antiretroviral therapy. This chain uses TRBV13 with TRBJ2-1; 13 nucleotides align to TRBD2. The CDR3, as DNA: TGTGCCAGCAGCTCGACTAGCGGGGGGCGGGATGAGCAGTTCTTC. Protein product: CASSSTSGGRDEQFF. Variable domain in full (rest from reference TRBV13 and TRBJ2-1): AAGVIQSPRHLIKEKRETATLKCYPIPRHDTVYWYQQGPGQDPQFLISFYEKMQSDKGSIPDRFSAQQFSDYHSELNMSSLELGDSALYFCASSSTSGGRDEQFFGPGTRLTVL.